The present entry profiles one TCR beta chain with its context. Its matching antigen is unknown. Collected material from alopecia areata patients comprised lesional scalp punch biopsies and peripheral blood. Deletions cut 5 bases from V and 7 bases from J, with 8 bases between. This CDR3 is 12 amino acids long. The germline CDR1 and CDR2 sequences are MNHEY and SVGAGI. Sequencing templates came from extracted RNA that was reverse transcribed into cDNA. Repertoires were generated with immunoSEQ multiplex PCR, while TCRdb's copy carries only in-frame clones and drops some. The sample records about 110,000 clones, about 50% being singletons. This specimen belongs to a study of CD8+ T cells in alopecia areata. Study-level points and caveats: Unlike in mice, where it was clearer, TCR sharing across patients was less clear, possibly HLA-related. More clonal than normal scalp was lesional scalp, particularly alopecia totalis/universalis.

The sequence came from a human donor with alopecia areata. Sequenced sample: NKG2D-low CD8+ T cells sorted from blood. This chain uses TRBV6-5 with TRBJ2-2, with TRBD1 as a possible D gene (5 bases). CDR3 sequence reads: CASSTGFGELFF. Written as DNA, the CDR3 is TGTGCCAGCAGTACAGGCTTCGGGGAGCTGTTTTTT.